Listed below are T cell receptor beta chains from one sample, sequenced in a study of T cells in Graves' hyperthyroidism and ophthalmopathy. One entry per CDR3 protein, called by TCRdb with MiXCR from the multiplex PCR reads. Here the sample spans some 510,000 distinct CDR3 sequences, around 21% being singletons. Material: blood. The receptors derive from a man between 18 and 35 years old with Graves' hyperthyroidism. Both conserved end residues are trimmed from each CDR3. D genes are given only for firm matches.

CDR3aa	v_gene	d_gene
ASSRFHRGDSYEQY	TRBV3-1	TRBD1
ASSLRGGTSLGELF	TRBV12-3/TRBV12-4	-
ASSPPRNTIY	TRBV7-9	-
ASSWTLGTEAF	TRBV5-8	-
ATSRDGQPNYGYT	TRBV15	-
SAPGQGVYEQY	TRBV20-1	-
ASRTTPSGNTIY	TRBV6-1	-
ASSPIRGETGELF	TRBV11-2	TRBD2
ASSVPANTGELF	TRBV28	-
ASTPQTNTGELF	TRBV12-3/TRBV12-4	-
ASSTLDRVDSGYT	TRBV6-2/TRBV6-3	TRBD1
ASSAPALAGRGMTGELF	TRBV10-2	TRBD2
ASNGDRISQGYT	TRBV2	TRBD1
AWDQGGGEEAF	TRBV30	-
ASRGLAVQETQY	TRBV6-2/TRBV6-3	TRBD2
ASSLWRGAGAEQY	TRBV4-1	TRBD2
SAGEAGGRETQY	TRBV20-1	TRBD2
SASEVSSGNTIY	TRBV20-1	-
ASGKTGGGEQY	TRBV7-9	-
ASSSPNYGYT	TRBV28	-
ASSFNRGRIGYGYT	TRBV11-1	TRBD1
ASSYSSRRPAYGYT	TRBV6-5	-
SAPRGGVPRDKNIQY	TRBV20-1	-
ASRGGQGSETYGYT	TRBV5-1	TRBD1